The clone carrying this T cell receptor (beta chain) was counted many times. The target antigen is unknown. Making the TCR beta libraries involved quantitative 5'-RACE with molecular barcodes. TCRdb redid the calling of the 5' RACE reads with MiXCR, one entry per CDR3 protein. Altogether roughly 490,000 distinct CDR3 sequences are present, less than 6% being singletons, with the ten largest covering under 4.5%. The data originate from a study of CD8 T cells in ankylosing spondylitis. General study points: Clones tied to disease were said to be significantly enriched in matched ankylosing spondylitis synovial fluid. Seemingly characteristic of ankylosing spondylitis blood was a TCR beta motif consisting of roughly 8 highly homologous variants. Relatively scarce in peripheral blood, disease-linked clones were CD8+.

Germline-derived CDR1 and CDR2 are SGHRS and YFSETQ. The CDR3 spans 15 residues. Trimming pared 5 bases from V and 1 base from J, leaving 13 bases between. The chain joins TRBV5-1 to TRBJ2-1; D possibly matches TRBD1 or TRBD2 (7 bases each). This sequence was found in a male donor with ankylosing spondylitis. The sequenced material came from blood, either unsorted or a sorted T cell fraction (not recorded which). The CDR3: CASSPGGVSYNEQFF. The CDR3 DNA is TGCGCCAGCAGTCCAGGGGGGGTTTCCTACAATGAGCAGTTCTTC.